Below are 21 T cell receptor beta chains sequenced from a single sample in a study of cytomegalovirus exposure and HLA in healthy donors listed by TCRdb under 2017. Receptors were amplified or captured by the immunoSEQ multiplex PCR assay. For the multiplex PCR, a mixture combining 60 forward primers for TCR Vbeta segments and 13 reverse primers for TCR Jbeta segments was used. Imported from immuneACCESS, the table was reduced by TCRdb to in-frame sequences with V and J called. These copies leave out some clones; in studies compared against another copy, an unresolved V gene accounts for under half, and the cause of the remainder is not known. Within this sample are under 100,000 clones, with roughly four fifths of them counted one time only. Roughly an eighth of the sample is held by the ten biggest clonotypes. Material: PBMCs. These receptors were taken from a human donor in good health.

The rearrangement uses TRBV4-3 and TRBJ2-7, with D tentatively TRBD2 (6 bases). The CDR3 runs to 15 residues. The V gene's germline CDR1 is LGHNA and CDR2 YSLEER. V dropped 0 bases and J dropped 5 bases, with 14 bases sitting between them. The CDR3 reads CASSQDHNGGDEQYF. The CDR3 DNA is TGCGCCAGCAGCCAAGATCACAACGGCGGGGACGAGCAGTACTTC.

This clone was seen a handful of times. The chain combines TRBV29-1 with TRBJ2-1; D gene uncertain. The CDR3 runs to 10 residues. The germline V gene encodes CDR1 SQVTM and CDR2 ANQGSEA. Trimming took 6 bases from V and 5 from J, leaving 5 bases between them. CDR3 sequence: CSVTNNEQFF. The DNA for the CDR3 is TGCAGCGTCACAAACAATGAGCAGTTCTTC.

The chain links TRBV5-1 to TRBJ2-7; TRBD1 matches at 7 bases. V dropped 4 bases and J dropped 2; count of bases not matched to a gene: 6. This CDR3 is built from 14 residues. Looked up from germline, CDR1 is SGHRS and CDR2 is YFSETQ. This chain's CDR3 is CASSRQGETYEQYF. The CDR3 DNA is TGCGCCAGCAGCCGACAGGGAGAGACCTACGAGCAGTACTTC. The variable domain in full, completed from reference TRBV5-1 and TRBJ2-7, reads KAGVTQTPRYLIKTRGQQVTLSCSPISGHRSVSWYQQTPGQGLQFLFEYFSETQRNKGNFPGRFSGRQFSNSRSEMNVSTLELGDSALYLCASSRQGETYEQYFGPGTRLTVT.

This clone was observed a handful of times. CDR3 sequence: CASSYSSGAQFF. CDR3 bases: TGTGCCAGCAGTTACTCGAGTGGGGCGCAGTTCTTC. The chain carries TRBV6-5 and TRBJ2-1, with D tentatively TRBD1 (5 bases). Germline V lookup: CDR1 MNHEY, CDR2 SVGAGI. The CDR3 is made up of 12 amino acids. V lost 0 bases to trimming and J lost 12 bases, with 9 bases between them.

The CDR3 sequence: CASSLTGNTEAFF. The CDR3 bases are TGTGCCAGCAGCCTTACAGGTAACACTGAAGCTTTCTTT. The chain couples TRBV9 to TRBJ1-1; D possibly corresponds to TRBD1 (5 bases). With 4 bases removed from V and 2 bases from J, the gap between germline ends came to 9 bases. In germline, CDR1 is SGDLS, CDR2 YYNGEE. This CDR3 has 13 residues.

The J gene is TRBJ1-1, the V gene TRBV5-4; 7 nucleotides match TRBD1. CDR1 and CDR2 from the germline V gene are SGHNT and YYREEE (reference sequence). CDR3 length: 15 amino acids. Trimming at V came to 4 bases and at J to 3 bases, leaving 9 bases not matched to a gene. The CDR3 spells CASSTGPQGYTEAFF. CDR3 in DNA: TGTGCCAGCAGCACGGGTCCACAGGGGTACACTGAAGCTTTCTTT.

This CDR3 is CSVRQGYNSPLHF. The CDR3 DNA is TGCAGCGTTCGACAGGGATATAATTCACCCCTCCACTTT. V is TRBV29-1 and J is TRBJ1-6; 7 bases are a match to TRBD1. V was clipped by 5 bases and J by 4 bases; unmatched bases: 2. Germline V CDR1 and CDR2: SQVTM, ANQGSEA. The CDR3 is 13 amino acids.

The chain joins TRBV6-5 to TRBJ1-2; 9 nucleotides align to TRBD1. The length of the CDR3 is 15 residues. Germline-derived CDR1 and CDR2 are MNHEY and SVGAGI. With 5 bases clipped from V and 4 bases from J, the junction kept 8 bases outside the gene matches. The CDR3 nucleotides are TGTGCCAGCAGTCCCGACAGGGGGGTAACCTATGGCTACACCTTC. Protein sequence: CASSPDRGVTYGYTF.

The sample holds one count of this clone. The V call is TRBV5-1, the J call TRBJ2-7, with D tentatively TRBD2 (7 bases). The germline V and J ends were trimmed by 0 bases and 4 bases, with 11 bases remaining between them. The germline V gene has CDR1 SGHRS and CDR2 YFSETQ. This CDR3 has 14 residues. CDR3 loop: CASSLVAGAYEQYF. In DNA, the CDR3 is TGCGCCAGCAGCTTGGTGGCGGGGGCATACGAGCAGTACTTC.

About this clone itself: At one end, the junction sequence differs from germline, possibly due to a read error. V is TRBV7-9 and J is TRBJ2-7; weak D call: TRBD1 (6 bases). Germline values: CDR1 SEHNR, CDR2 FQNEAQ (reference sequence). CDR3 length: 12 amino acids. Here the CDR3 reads CSSSFDRYEQYF. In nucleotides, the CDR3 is TGTTCCAGCAGCTTTGACAGGTACGAGCAGTACTTC.

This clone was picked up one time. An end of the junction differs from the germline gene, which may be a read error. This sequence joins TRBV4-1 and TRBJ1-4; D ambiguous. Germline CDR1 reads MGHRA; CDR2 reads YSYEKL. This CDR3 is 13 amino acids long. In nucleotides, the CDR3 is TGCGCCAGCAACCAAGCCTACCCCGAAAAACTGTTTTTT. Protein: CASNQAYPEKLFF.

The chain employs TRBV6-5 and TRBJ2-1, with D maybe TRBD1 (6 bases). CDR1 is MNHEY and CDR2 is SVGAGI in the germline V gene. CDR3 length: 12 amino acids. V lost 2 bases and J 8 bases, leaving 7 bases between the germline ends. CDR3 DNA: TGTGCCAGCAGTTACACAGGGCATGAGCAGTTCTTC. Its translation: CASSYTGHEQFF.

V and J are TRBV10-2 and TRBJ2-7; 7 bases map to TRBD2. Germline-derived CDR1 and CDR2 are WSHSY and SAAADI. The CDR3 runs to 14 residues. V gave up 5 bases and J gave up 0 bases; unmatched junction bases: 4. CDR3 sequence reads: CASSRTGGSYEQYF. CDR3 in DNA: TGCGCCAGCAGTCGGACGGGGGGCTCCTACGAGCAGTACTTC.

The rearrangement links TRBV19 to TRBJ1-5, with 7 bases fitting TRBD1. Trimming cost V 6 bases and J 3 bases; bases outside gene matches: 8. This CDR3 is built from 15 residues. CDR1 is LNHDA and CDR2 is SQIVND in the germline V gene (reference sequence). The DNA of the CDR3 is TGTGCCAGTAGGATGTGGGGACAGACCAATCAGCCCCAGCATTTT. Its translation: CASRMWGQTNQPQHF.

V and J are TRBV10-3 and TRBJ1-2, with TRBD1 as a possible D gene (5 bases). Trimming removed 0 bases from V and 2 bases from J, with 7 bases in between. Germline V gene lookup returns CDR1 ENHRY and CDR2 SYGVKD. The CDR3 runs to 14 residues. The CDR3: CAISESTVNYGYTF. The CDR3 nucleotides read TGTGCCATCAGTGAGTCGACAGTAAACTATGGCTACACCTTC.

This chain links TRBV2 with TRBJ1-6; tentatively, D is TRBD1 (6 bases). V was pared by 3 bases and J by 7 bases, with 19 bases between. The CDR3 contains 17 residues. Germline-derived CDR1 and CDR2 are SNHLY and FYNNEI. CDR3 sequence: CASSESPTGQGNSPLHF. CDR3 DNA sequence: TGTGCCAGCAGTGAGAGCCCGACAGGCCAGGGGAATTCACCCCTCCACTTT.

The CDR3 region has the DNA TGTGCCAGCAGCCTGGGACAGGGCGAAGCTTTCTTT. Protein: CASSLGQGEAFF. The chain links TRBV7-9 to TRBJ1-1; 9 bases match TRBD1. The CDR3 totals 12 residues. CDR1 is SEHNR, CDR2 FQNEAQ, per germline (reference sequence). V shed 5 bases, J shed 8 bases, and the junction held 3 bases outside the gene matches.

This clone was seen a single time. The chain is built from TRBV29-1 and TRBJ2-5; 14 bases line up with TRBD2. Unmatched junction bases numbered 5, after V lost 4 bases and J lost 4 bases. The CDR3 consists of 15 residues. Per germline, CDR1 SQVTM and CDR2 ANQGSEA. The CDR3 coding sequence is TGCAGCGTTGCGGGACTAGCGGGGGACCGAGAGACCCAGTACTTC. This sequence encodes CSVAGLAGDRETQYF. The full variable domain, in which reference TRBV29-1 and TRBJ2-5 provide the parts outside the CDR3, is SAVISQKPSRDICQRGTSLTIQCQVDSQVTMMFWYRQQPGQSLTLIATANQGSEATYESGFVIDKFPISRPNLTFSTLTVSNMSPEDSSIYLCSVAGLAGDRETQYFGPGTRLLVL.

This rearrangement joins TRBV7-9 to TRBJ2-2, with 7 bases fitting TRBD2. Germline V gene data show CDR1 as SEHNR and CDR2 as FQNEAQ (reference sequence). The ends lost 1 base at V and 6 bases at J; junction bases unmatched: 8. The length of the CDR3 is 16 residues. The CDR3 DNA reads TGTGCCAGCAGCTTAGGAGTTAGCGGGTATGCCGGGGAGCTGTTTTTT. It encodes CASSLGVSGYAGELFF.

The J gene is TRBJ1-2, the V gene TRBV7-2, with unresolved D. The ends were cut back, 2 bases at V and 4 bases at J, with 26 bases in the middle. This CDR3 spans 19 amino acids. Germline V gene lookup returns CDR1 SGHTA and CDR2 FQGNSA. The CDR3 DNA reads TGTGCCAGCAGCTTAACGATTTACGGGTTTCCCGGTGAAAGCTATGGCTACACCTTC. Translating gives CASSLTIYGFPGESYGYTF. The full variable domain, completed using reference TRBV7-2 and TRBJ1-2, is GAGVSQSPSNKVTEKGKDVELRCDPISGHTALYWYRQSLGQGLEFLIYFQGNSAPDKSGLPSDRFSAERTGGSVSTLTIQRTQQEDSAVYLCASSLTIYGFPGESYGYTFGSGTRLTVV.

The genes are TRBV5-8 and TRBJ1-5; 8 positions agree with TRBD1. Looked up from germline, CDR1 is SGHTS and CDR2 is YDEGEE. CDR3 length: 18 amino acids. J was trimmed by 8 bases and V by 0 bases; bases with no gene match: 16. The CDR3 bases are TGTGCCAGCAGCTTGGCCTATACCGGGACAGGCGTCGGGGAGCCCCAGCATTTT. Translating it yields CASSLAYTGTGVGEPQHF.